This T cell receptor (beta chain) was recovered during a study of blood T cell repertoires in COVID-19. For the study at large: Acute and convalescent COVID-19 specimens originated in the United States, Italy and Spain.

Those who participated ranged in age from roughly 18 to 89 years and resided in around 22 US areas. In assigning cohorts, the study relied on participant-reported clinical history. Recovered status applied to Cohort 3 donors who had two consecutive negative PCRs. It also applied to those with clearance or with symptom resolution. Produced via immunoSEQ multiplex PCR; TCRdb's table is partial and in-frame only. The sample shows more than 200,000 clones, approximately 90% of them seen only once. V was cut by 1 base and J by 4 bases, with 5 bases left in between. Germline values: CDR1 SGHTA, CDR2 FQGNSA. The CDR3 is 13 residues long.

The TCR originated in a young man who had recovered from COVID-19. The chain carries TRBV7-2 and TRBJ1-3; D is unresolved. Sequencing was performed on PBMCs or T cells enriched from blood (not recorded which). The CDR3 DNA reads as TGTGCCAGCAGCTTAGGCACAGGAAACACCATATATTTT. Amino acids: CASSLGTGNTIYF.